These T cell receptor beta chains were read from a single sample in a study of beta chain features in type 1 diabetes. The assay was immunoSEQ multiplex PCR, and TCRdb's table has in-frame clones only and misses some. The sample includes about 220,000 clones, about a tenth of them seen just once. Sequencing was performed on central memory CD4+ T cells from blood. The receptor set was obtained from a man between 18 and 35 years old in good health. The CDR3 runs from the conserved cysteine through the conserved F or W. The D gene is left open where the match is weak. Clone size is shown for a subset of rows, as once, few, many or a class of expanded clone.

TRBV27	.	few	TRBJ2-3	CASSLRQGFLTDTQYF	TGTGCCAGCAGTTTAAGGCAGGGGTTTCTCACAGATACGCAGTATTTT
TRBV7-2	TRBD2	.	TRBJ2-7	CASSLVGLAYEQYF	TGTGCCAGCAGCTTAGTTGGACTAGCGTACGAGCAGTACTTC
TRBV27	.	.	TRBJ1-1	CASSLGARGTEAFF	TGTGCCAGCAGTTTGGGGGCTCGGGGCACTGAAGCTTTCTTT
TRBV9	.	.	TRBJ2-1	CASSALPSAYNEQFF	TGTGCCAGCAGCGCCCTCCCTAGCGCGTACAATGAGCAGTTCTTC
TRBV5-1	.	.	TRBJ2-7	CASSPRTTDSYEQYF	TGCGCCAGCAGCCCGAGGACTACCGACTCCTACGAGCAGTACTTC
TRBV18	.	few	TRBJ2-1	CASSPPAAPEQFF	TGTGCCAGCTCACCACCGGCAGCGCCCGAGCAGTTCTTC
TRBV5-1	.	few	TRBJ2-5	CASSFESIGTQYF	TGCGCCAGCAGCTTCGAATCTATCGGGACCCAGTACTTC
TRBV7-9	TRBD1	.	TRBJ2-7	CASSNTDRAGREQYF	TGTGCCAGCAGCAATACGGACAGGGCGGGACGCGAGCAGTACTTC
TRBV11-2	TRBD1	.	TRBJ2-7	CASSLAWGGTGNEQYF	TGTGCCAGCAGCTTAGCGTGGGGTGGGACAGGTAACGAGCAGTACTTC
TRBV2	TRBD1	.	TRBJ2-5	CAGQPQGRSQETQYF	TGTGCCGGGCAACCACAGGGGAGAAGTCAAGAGACCCAGTACTTC
TRBV21-1	.	many	TRBJ2-5	CASSKVEVNGETQYF	TGTGCCAGCAGCAAAGTAGAGGTCAATGGGGAGACCCAGTACTTC
TRBV5-1	.	few	TRBJ2-7	CASSLALTSDYEQYF	TGCGCCAGCAGCTTGGCTCTAACCTCGGACTACGAGCAGTACTTC
TRBV6-5	.	.	TRBJ2-6	CASSQRQIGNVLTF	TGTGCCAGCAGCCAGAGGCAAATCGGCAACGTCCTGACTTTC
TRBV4-3	.	few	TRBJ1-6	CASSQDRGEYNSPLHF	TGCGCCAGCAGCCAAGACCGTGGGGAATATAATTCACCCCTCCACTTT
TRBV30	TRBD1	.	TRBJ1-3	CAWDGQGAGNTIYF	TGTGCCTGGGACGGACAGGGGGCTGGAAACACCATATATTTT
TRBV5-5	.	few	TRBJ2-3	CASSLARTFADTQYF	TGTGCCAGCAGCTTGGCCCGGACCTTCGCAGATACGCAGTATTTT
TRBV27	.	.	TRBJ2-3	CASSFSPDETDTQYF	TGTGCCAGCAGTTTCTCACCGGATGAGACAGATACGCAGTATTTT
TRBV18	.	many	TRBJ2-5	CASSPGRETQYF	TGTGCCAGCTCACCGGGGAGGGAGACCCAGTACTTC
TRBV7-2	.	.	TRBJ1-2	CASSLNVRDAGYTF	TGTGCCAGCAGCCTAAACGTCAGGGACGCAGGCTACACCTTC
TRBV7-2	.	.	TRBJ2-7	CASSLVSGPESYEQYF	TGTGCCAGCAGCTTAGTCTCTGGGCCAGAGTCCTACGAGCAGTACTTC
TRBV5-1	TRBD2	few	TRBJ2-1	CASSFSGRAVYEQFF	TGCGCCAGCAGCTTTAGCGGGAGGGCCGTGTATGAGCAGTTCTTC
TRBV5-4	.	.	TRBJ2-1	CASSLNRDDEQFF	TGTGCCAGCAGCTTGAACAGGGATGATGAGCAGTTCTTC
TRBV7-8	.	.	TRBJ1-4	CASSLVSGNEKLFF	TGTGCCAGCAGCTTAGTCTCGGGGAATGAAAAACTGTTTTTT
TRBV6-5	.	few	TRBJ2-7	CASSATGDEQYF	TGTGCCAGCAGCGCGACAGGTGACGAGCAGTACTTC
TRBV5-1	TRBD2	many	TRBJ2-1	CASSERESYNEQFF	TGCGCCAGCAGCGAGCGGGAGTCTTACAATGAGCAGTTCTTC
TRBV18	TRBD1	few	TRBJ2-5	CASSPRTGGETQYF	TGTGCCAGCTCACCTCGGACAGGGGGAGAGACCCAGTACTTC
TRBV11-2	TRBD2	.	TRBJ2-7	CASSLVRTGGAEHF	TGTGCCAGCAGCTTAGTTCGGACCGGGGGGGCAGAGCACTTC
TRBV7-9	TRBD2	many	TRBJ2-3	CASSARLAVTTDTQYF	TGTGCCAGCAGCGCCAGACTAGCGGTAACCACAGATACGCAGTATTTT
TRBV29-1	.	few	TRBJ2-7	CSVLRPYSYEQYF	TGCAGCGTCCTAAGACCGTACTCCTACGAGCAGTACTTC
TRBV2	TRBD1	.	TRBJ1-1	CASTVGTGSTEAFF	TGTGCCAGCACCGTGGGGACAGGGAGCACTGAAGCTTTCTTT
TRBV10-3	TRBD2	.	TRBJ2-2	CATSTSGSANTGELFF	TGTGCCACCTCTACTAGCGGAAGCGCGAACACCGGGGAGCTGTTTTTT
TRBV14	.	many	TRBJ2-1	CASSQVVYNEQFF	TGTGCCAGCAGCCAAGTGGTCTACAATGAGCAGTTCTTC
TRBV30	.	few	TRBJ2-3	CAWSSVRSGGVNTQYF	TGTGCCTGGAGCTCGGTGAGGTCCGGGGGCGTGAATACGCAGTATTTT
TRBV5-1	.	few	TRBJ1-2	CASSLESPNYGYTF	TGCGCCAGCAGCTTGGAGTCACCTAACTATGGCTACACCTTC
TRBV29-1	.	few	TRBJ2-5	CSVRAVETQYF	TGCAGCGTTAGGGCTGTAGAGACCCAGTACTTC
TRBV7-2	.	.	TRBJ2-3	CASSPRISDTQYF	TGTGCCAGCAGCCCGAGAATCTCTGATACGCAGTATTTT
TRBV7-8	.	few	TRBJ1-5	CASSLGSHDQPQHF	TGTGCCAGCAGCTTAGGCAGCCATGATCAGCCCCAGCATTTT
TRBV25-1	.	.	TRBJ2-2	CASSEYGGTRNTGELFF	TGTGCCAGCAGTGAATATGGAGGGACTCGGAACACCGGGGAGCTGTTTTTT
TRBV14	TRBD2	.	TRBJ2-5	CASSQERWDYQYQETQYF	TGTGCCAGCAGCCAAGAAAGGTGGGACTACCAGTACCAAGAGACCCAGTACTTC
TRBV7-2	.	few	TRBJ2-7	CASSSPRIYEQYF	TGTGCCAGCAGCTCGCCTAGAATCTACGAGCAGTACTTC
TRBV27	.	.	TRBJ2-1	CASSLSRSGEAYNEQFF	TGTGCCAGCAGTTTATCTCGGTCGGGAGAGGCCTACAATGAGCAGTTCTTC
TRBV30	.	.	TRBJ1-2	CAWSVRGSYGYTF	TGTGCCTGGAGTGTAAGGGGTTCCTATGGCTACACCTTC
TRBV29-1	.	few	TRBJ2-1	CSAVDWTSSYNEQFF	TGCAGCGCCGTCGACTGGACCAGCTCCTACAATGAGCAGTTCTTC
TRBV5-4	.	.	TRBJ2-5	CASSLGANQETQYF	TGTGCCAGCAGCTTGGGGGCCAACCAAGAGACCCAGTACTTC
TRBV15	.	.	TRBJ2-1	CATSRPGTRNYNEQFF	TGTGCCACCAGCAGACCCGGGACCAGAAATTACAATGAGCAGTTCTTC
TRBV10-3	.	many	TRBJ1-5	CAISDPGEHQPQHF	TGTGCCATCAGTGACCCAGGGGAACATCAGCCCCAGCATTTT
TRBV5-1	.	.	TRBJ2-3	CASSFTEPYTDTQYF	TGCGCCAGCAGCTTTACAGAGCCTTACACAGATACGCAGTATTTT
TRBV19	.	few	TRBJ2-2	CASSGTVNTGELFF	TGTGCCAGTTCCGGGACCGTGAACACCGGGGAGCTGTTTTTT
TRBV2	TRBD1	few	TRBJ2-3	CASSGQGAVGTDTQYF	TGTGCCAGCAGTGGACAGGGGGCCGTCGGCACAGATACGCAGTATTTT
TRBV6-6	.	.	TRBJ2-7	CASRVDLQGYEQYF	TGTGCCAGCAGAGTCGACTTACAGGGATACGAGCAGTACTTC
TRBV2	.	.	TRBJ2-7	CASSPQVLYEQYF	TGTGCCAGCAGCCCCCAGGTGCTTTACGAGCAGTACTTC
TRBV10-3	TRBD1	few	TRBJ2-7	CAISGTARSYEQYF	TGTGCCATCAGCGGGACAGCACGATCCTACGAGCAGTACTTC
TRBV9	TRBD2	few	TRBJ2-7	CASSASGTSYEQYF	TGTGCCAGCAGCGCGAGCGGGACGTCCTACGAGCAGTACTTC
TRBV15	.	many	TRBJ2-7	CATSRDHPGPFSEQYF	TGTGCCACCAGCAGAGACCATCCCGGGCCTTTCTCCGAGCAGTACTTC
TRBV14	.	few	TRBJ1-4	CASSRLDRNEKLFF	TGTGCCAGCAGCCGCCTTGACAGAAATGAAAAACTGTTTTTT
TRBV7-2	.	few	TRBJ2-5	CASSLGRGPPETQYF	TGTGCCAGCAGCTTAGGTCGCGGGCCCCCAGAGACCCAGTACTTC